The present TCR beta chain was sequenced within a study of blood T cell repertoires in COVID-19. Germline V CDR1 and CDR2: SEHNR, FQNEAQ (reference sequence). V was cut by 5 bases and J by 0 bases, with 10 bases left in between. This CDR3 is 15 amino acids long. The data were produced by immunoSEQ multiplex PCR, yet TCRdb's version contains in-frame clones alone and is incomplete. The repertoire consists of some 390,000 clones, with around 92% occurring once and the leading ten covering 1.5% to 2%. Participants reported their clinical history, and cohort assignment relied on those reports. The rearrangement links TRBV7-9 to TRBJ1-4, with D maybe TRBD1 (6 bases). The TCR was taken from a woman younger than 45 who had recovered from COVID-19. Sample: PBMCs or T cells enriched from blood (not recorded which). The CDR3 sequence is CASSTRTATNEKLFF. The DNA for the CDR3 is TGTGCCAGCAGCACCCGGACAGCAACTAATGAAAAACTGTTTTTT.